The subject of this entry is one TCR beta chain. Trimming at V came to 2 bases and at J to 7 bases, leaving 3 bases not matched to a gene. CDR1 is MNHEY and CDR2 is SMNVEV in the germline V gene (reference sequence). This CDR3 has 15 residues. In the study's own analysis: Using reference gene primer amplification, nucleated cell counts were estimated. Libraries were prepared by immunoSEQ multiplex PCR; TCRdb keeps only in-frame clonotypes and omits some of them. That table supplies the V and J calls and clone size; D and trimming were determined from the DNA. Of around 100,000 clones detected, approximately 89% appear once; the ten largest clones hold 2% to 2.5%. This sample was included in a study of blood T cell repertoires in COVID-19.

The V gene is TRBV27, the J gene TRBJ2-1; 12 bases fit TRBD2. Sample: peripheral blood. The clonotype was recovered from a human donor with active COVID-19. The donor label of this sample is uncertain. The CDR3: CASSLQLAGGNEQFF. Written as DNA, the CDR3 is TGTGCCAGCAGTTTACAACTAGCGGGGGGAAATGAGCAGTTCTTC.